Reported below is one T cell receptor (beta chain). Compared with germline, one end of the junction differs, possibly owing to a read error. In the original analysis: For nucleated cells, counts were estimated from reference gene primer amplification. Repertoires were generated with immunoSEQ multiplex PCR, while TCRdb's copy carries only in-frame clones and drops some. Clonal size and the V and J genes are those of that table, whereas D and trimming came from the DNA. Of 88,000 or so clones listed, 81% are singletons. The entry originates in a study of blood T cell repertoires in COVID-19. Study summary: Samples representing acute and convalescent COVID-19 were sourced from the United States, Italy and Spain.

Sequenced material: peripheral blood. The sequence derives from a man in his fifties or sixties with acute or convalescent COVID-19.

CDR3 residues: CASSLAGGNEQFF. The CDR3 region has the DNA TGTGCCAGCAGCTTAGCGGGAGGTAATGAGCAGTTCTTC. The chain links TRBV12-3 or TRBV12-4 to TRBJ2-1; TRBD2 aligns across 10 bases. The CDR3 totals 13 residues.